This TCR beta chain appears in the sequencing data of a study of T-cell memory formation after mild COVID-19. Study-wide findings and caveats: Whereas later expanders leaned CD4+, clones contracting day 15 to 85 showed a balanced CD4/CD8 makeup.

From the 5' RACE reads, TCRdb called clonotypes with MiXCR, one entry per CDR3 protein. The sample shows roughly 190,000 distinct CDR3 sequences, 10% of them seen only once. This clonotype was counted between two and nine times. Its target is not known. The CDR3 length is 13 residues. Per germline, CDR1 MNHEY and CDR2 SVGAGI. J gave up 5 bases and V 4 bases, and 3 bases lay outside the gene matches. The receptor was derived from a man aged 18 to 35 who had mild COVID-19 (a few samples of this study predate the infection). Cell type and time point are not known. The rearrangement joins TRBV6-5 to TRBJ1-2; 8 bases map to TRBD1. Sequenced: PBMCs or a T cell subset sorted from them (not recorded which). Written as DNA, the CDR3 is TGTGCCAGCAGTTCGACAGGGGCTTATGGCTACACCTTC. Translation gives CASSSTGAYGYTF.